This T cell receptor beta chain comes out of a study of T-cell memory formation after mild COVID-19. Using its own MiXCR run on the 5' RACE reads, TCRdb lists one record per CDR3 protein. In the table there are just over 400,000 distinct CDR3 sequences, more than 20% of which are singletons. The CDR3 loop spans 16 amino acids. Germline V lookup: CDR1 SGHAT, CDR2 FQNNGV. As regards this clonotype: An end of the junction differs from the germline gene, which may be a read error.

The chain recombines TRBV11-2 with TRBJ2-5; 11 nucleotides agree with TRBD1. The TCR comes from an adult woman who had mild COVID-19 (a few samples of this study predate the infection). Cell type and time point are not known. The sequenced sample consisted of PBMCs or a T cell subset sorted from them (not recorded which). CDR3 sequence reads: CVSSRNGQGARETQYF. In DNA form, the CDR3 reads TGTGTCAGCAGCCGTAACGGACAGGGGGCGCGGGAGACCCAGTACTTC.